This is a list of T cell receptor beta chains from one sample in a study of CXCR3-negative and CXCR3-positive naive CD8 T cells. TCRdb processed the 5' RACE reads again and assigns one entry to each CDR3 protein, with no DNA. This listing includes some 130,000 distinct CDR3 sequences. Sequencing input: naive CXCR3- CD8+ T cells from blood. The receptors originated from a human donor in good health. Some clones in this sample may be carry-over from other donors' samples. Each CDR3 is given with its conserved first and last residue.

CDR3	J	V
CSARYGGEQFF	TRBJ2-1	TRBV20-1
CASSLGLQGVDSYEQYF	TRBJ2-7	TRBV28
CASSLAGSYNEQFF	TRBJ2-1	TRBV7-2
CASSQAAAGGRTGELFF	TRBJ2-2	TRBV4-2
CASSHGQGAAWEQYF	TRBJ2-7	TRBV4-1
CASSLRAGIDTEAFF	TRBJ1-1	TRBV3-1
CASSQEPGQGSGNTIYF	TRBJ1-3	TRBV4-3
CSVEGSEGGGRGREETQYF	TRBJ2-5	TRBV29-1
CSVDITDTQYF	TRBJ2-3	TRBV29-1
CASSRGGEQYF	TRBJ2-7	TRBV2
CASSQHLAYEQYF	TRBJ2-7	TRBV14
CASTPGVWGNIQYF	TRBJ2-4	TRBV28
CASTPPLGPETQYF	TRBJ2-5	TRBV7-9
CASSVSGGLSTDTQYF	TRBJ2-3	TRBV19
CATRQGQADTQYF	TRBJ2-3	TRBV5-1
CASSLSTSTDTQYF	TRBJ2-3	TRBV12-3/TRBV12-4
CASSAGQEETQYF	TRBJ2-5	TRBV13
CASSEASSAETQYF	TRBJ2-5	TRBV10-2
CASSVDRGGAYNEQFF	TRBJ2-1	TRBV2
CASRTHGTGAHEQYF	TRBJ2-7	TRBV5-5
CASSQSLQNEQFF	TRBJ2-1	TRBV3-1
CASSFGQGRSPLHF	TRBJ1-6	TRBV5-5
CASSLGGGQLYGYTF	TRBJ1-2	TRBV7-9
CASSNTLSEPPLEQYF	TRBJ2-7	TRBV12-3/TRBV12-4
CASSARTGGNTEAFF	TRBJ1-1	TRBV7-9
CASSLPGGDREQYF	TRBJ2-7	TRBV28
CSVEEGSSYNEQFF	TRBJ2-1	TRBV29-1
CSVEGQLFGAFF	TRBJ1-1	TRBV29-1
CASSLDWSGGNTGELFF	TRBJ2-2	TRBV7-9